The clone carrying this T cell receptor beta chain has only a few counts. Its antigen is currently unknown. PCR involved 60 Vbeta and 13 Jbeta primers. Profiled with immunoSEQ multiplex PCR; TCRdb holds only in-frame clones, not every one. The data contain more than 75,000 clones, around 70% of them singletons. The data were taken from a study of cytomegalovirus exposure and HLA in healthy donors. Study as a whole: Samples from HLA-typed donors yielded about 85 million unique TCRs in an early data release. Study-level results: In vitro experiments confirmed that a few CMV-associated chains were specific for CMV antigens. In a later analysis, several top co-occurrence clusters appeared linked to parvovirus B19, influenza, CMV and Epstein-Barr virus. Immune exposure data for these donors was limited to CMV serostatus.

Germline V gene lookup returns CDR1 SGHRS and CDR2 YFSETQ. The CDR3 totals 16 residues. V lost 4 bases and J lost 3, with 14 bases in between. Sequenced sample: PBMCs. This receptor was identified in a woman between 50 and 59 years old in good health and CMV-seropositive. This sequence joins TRBV5-1 and TRBJ1-6; D perhaps matches TRBD1 (6 bases). The CDR3 sequence is CASSPSGGVYNSPLHF. CDR3 bases: TGCGCCAGCAGCCCAAGCGGGGGCGTCTATAATTCACCCCTCCACTTT.